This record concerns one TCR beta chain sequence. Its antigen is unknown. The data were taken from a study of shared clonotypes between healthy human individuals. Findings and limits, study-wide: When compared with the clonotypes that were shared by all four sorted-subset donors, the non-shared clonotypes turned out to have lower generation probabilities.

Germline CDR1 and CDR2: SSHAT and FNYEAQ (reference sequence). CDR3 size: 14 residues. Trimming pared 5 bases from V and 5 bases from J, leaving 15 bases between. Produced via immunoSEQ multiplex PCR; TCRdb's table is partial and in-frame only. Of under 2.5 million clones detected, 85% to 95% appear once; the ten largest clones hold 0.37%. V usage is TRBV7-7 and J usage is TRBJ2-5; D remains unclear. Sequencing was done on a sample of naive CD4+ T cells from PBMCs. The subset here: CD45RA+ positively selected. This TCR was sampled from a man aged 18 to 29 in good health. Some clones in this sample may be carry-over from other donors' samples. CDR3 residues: CASSPTLVGETQYF. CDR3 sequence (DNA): TGTGCCAGCAGCCCTACGTTAGTAGGGGAGACCCAGTACTTC.